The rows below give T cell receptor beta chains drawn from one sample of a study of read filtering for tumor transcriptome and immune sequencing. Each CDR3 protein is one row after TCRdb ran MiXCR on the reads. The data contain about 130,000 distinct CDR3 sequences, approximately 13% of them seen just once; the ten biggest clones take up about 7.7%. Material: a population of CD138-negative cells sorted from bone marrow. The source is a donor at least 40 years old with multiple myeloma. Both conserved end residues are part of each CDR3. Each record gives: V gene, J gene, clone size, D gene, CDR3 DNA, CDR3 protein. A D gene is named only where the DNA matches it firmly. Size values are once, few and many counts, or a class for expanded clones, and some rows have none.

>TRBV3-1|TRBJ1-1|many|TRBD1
TGTGCCAGCAGCCCCACCCAGGGGGGGACTGAAGCTTTCTTT
CASSPTQGGTEAFF
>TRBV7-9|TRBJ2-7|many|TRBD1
TGTGCCAGCAGCTATGGGGACAGGATACCTAACGAGCAGTACTTC
CASSYGDRIPNEQYF
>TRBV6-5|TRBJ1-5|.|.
TGTGCCAGCAGTCTCGGGGGGGGTAGCAATCAGCCCCGGCATTTT
CASSLGGGSNQPRHF
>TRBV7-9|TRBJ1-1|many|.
TGTGCCAGCAGCTTAGCGGGGGTTACTGAAGCTTTCTTT
CASSLAGVTEAFF
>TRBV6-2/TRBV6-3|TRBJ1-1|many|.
TGTGCCAGCAGGGCGAACACTGAAGCTTTCTTT
CASRANTEAFF
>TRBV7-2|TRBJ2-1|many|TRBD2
TGTGCCAGCAGCTTAACTAGCGAATACAATGAGCAGTTCTTC
CASSLTSEYNEQFF
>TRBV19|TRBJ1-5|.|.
TGTGCCAGTAGTCAAGGAGGCCGGAGCAATCAGCCCCAGCATTTT
CASSQGGRSNQPQHF
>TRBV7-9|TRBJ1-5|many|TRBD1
TGTGCCAGCAGCCCAACAGGGGATCAGCCCCAGCATTTT
CASSPTGDQPQHF
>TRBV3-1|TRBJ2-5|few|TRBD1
TGTGCCAGCACTTTGGGGACAGCGTCGGGTTTCGAGACCCAGTACTTC
CASTLGTASGFETQYF
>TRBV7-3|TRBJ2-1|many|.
TGTGCCAGCAGCTTAGGGCCCATGGATGAGCAGTTCTTC
CASSLGPMDEQFF
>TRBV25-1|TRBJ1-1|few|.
TGTGCCAGCAGTGACGGACAGCGAATGTTCATGAACACTGAAGCTTTCTTT
CASSDGQRMFMNTEAFF
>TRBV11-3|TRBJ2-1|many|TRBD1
TGTGCCAGCAGCCCTACCGGGACAGGGAGCTCCTACAATGAGCAGTTCTTC
CASSPTGTGSSYNEQFF
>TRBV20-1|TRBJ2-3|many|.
TGCAGTGCTAGGAGAGGATTGGGCACAGATACGCAGTATTTT
CSARRGLGTDTQYF
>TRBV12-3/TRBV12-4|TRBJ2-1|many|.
TGTGCCAGCCTTGGAGCTCGGGCCTACAATGAGCAGTTCTTC
CASLGARAYNEQFF
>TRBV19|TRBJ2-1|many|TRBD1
TGTGCCAGTAGCCCGACGGGACAGGGAGGTTACGAGCAGTTCTTC
CASSPTGQGGYEQFF
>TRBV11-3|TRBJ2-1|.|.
TGTGCTAGCAGCCCAGCACGAAGGTTTTACAGTGAGCAGTTCTTC
CASSPARRFYSEQFF
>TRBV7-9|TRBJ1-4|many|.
TGTGCCAGCAGCTGGGGAAGTGATAATGAAAAACTGTTTTTT
CASSWGSDNEKLFF
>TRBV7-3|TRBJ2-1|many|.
TGTGCCAGCAGTTTAACGGCAAGCTCCTACAATGAGCAGTTCTTC
CASSLTASSYNEQFF
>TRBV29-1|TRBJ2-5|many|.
TGCAGCGTTGATCTGGGCGGGGAGACCCAGTACTTC
CSVDLGGETQYF
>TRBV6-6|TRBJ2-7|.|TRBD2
TGTGCCAGCAGGCCGGGAGGAGGATTTGTGTCCTACAATGAGCAGTACTTC
CASRPGGGFVSYNEQYF
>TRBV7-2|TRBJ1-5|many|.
TGTGCCAGCAGCCCCCCCGTAGGCCAGCCCCAGCATTTT
CASSPPVGQPQHF
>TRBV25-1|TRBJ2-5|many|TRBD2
TGTGCCAGCAGTCTGACGACTAGCGGCGGGGGAGAGACCCAGTACTTC
CASSLTTSGGGETQYF
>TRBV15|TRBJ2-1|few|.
TGTGCCACCAGCAGAGCCAGGACTGACGATGAGCAGTTCTTC
CATSRARTDDEQFF
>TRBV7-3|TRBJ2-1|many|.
TGTGCCAGCAGCCCACTCCTGATACCCTACAATGAGCAGTTCTTC
CASSPLLIPYNEQFF
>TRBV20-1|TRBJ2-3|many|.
TGCAGTGCTCCGACAGGGAGGACAGATACGCAGTATTTT
CSAPTGRTDTQYF
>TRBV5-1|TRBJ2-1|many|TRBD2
TGCGCCAGCAGCTTGGAGACTAGCGTGTACAATGAGCAGTTCTTC
CASSLETSVYNEQFF
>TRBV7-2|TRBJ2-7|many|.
TGTGCCAGCAGCTTAAGCTCCCAGAGCTCCTACGAGCAGTACTTC
CASSLSSQSSYEQYF
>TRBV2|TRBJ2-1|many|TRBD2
TGTGCCAGCAGTGCTAGCGGTCCCTACAATGAGCAGTTCTTC
CASSASGPYNEQFF
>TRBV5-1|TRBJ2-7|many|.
TGCGCCAGCAGCAGCAACAGGGGAGGAACCTACGAGCAGTACTTC
CASSSNRGGTYEQYF
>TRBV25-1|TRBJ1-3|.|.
TGTGCCAGCAGTCGTCGAGACCCAGGGGGAAACACCATATATTTT
CASSRRDPGGNTIYF
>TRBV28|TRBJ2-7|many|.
TGTGCCAGCCCCGACAGAAATCCGCCCTACGAGCAGTACTTC
CASPDRNPPYEQYF
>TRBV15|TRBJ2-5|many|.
TGTGCCACCAGCAGAGATGAGGAGGGGGCGAGAGAGACCCAGTACTTC
CATSRDEEGARETQYF
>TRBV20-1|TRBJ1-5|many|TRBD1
TGCAGTGCTGGGGCTTGGGGACAGCACTCTAGCAATCAGCCCCAGCATTTT
CSAGAWGQHSSNQPQHF
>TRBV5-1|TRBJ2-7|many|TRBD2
TGCGCCAGCAGCTATGGACTAGCGAACAGCTACGAGCAGTACTTC
CASSYGLANSYEQYF
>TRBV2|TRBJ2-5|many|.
TGTGCCAGCAGGATCGGAGAGACCCAGTACTTC
CASRIGETQYF
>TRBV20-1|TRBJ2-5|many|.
TGCAGTGCTTTAGTGACTCCGGCGGAGACCCAGTACTTC
CSALVTPAETQYF
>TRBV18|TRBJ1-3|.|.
TGTGCCAGCTCACCCCGGGAAGGCTTCTCTGGAAACACCATATATTTT
CASSPREGFSGNTIYF
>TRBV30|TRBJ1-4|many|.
TGTGCCTGGAGTCTCCCGACAGGAGGAGGAGAAAAACTGTTTTTT
CAWSLPTGGGEKLFF
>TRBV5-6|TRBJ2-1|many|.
TGTGCCAGCAGCTTTGGCAGGGCGGTTGAGCAGTTCTTC
CASSFGRAVEQFF
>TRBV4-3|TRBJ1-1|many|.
TGCGCCAGCAGCCCGCGGCCTAAGGTTCGAGCGCACACTGAAGCTTTCTTT
CASSPRPKVRAHTEAFF
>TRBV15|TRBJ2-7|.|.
TGTGCCACCAGCAGAGAAAGGGGCACCTACGAGCAGTACTTC
CATSRERGTYEQYF
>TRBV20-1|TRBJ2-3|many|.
TGCAGTGCTAGAGTCCCGGGAGCCACAGATACGCAGTATTTT
CSARVPGATDTQYF
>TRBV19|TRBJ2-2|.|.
TGTGCCAGTAGTCACTCTTCGGGACAACGGTCCGGGGAGCTGTTTTTT
CASSHSSGQRSGELFF
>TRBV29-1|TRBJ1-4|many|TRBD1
TGCAGCGTATACGACAGGGTACGAAATGAAAAACTGTTTTTT
CSVYDRVRNEKLFF
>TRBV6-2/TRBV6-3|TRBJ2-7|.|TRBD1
TGTGCCAGCAGTTATGGGTCCCCGGGACAGATTAACTTC
CASSYGSPGQINF
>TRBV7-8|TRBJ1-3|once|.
TGTGCCAGCAGCTATGGAACAGGGACGGATGGAAGCACCATATATTTT
CASSYGTGTDGSTIYF
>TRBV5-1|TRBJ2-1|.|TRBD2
TGCGCCAGCAGCCCACTAGCGGGAGGGCTGGGCGATGAGCAGTTCTTC
CASSPLAGGLGDEQFF
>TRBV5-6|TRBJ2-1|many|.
TGTGCCAGCAGCCCCGTAGAGAGCTCCTACAATGAGCAGTTCTTC
CASSPVESSYNEQFF
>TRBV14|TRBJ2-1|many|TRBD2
TGTGCCAGCAGCCAAGCCTCCTCTAGCGGGAGGAGGTATGAGCAGTTCTTC
CASSQASSSGRRYEQFF
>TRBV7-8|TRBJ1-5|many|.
TGTGCCAGCAGCTTAGTCTCTGGCAGGCATAGCAATCAGCCCCAGCATTTT
CASSLVSGRHSNQPQHF
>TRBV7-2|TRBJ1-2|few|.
TGTGCCAGCAGCTTAGCTCACACCCGCTATGGCTACACCTTC
CASSLAHTRYGYTF
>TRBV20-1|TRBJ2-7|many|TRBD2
TGCAGTGCTAGCGGGGGGGAAGGACTTACCTACGAGCAGTACTTC
CSASGGEGLTYEQYF
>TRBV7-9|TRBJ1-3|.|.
TGTGCCAGCAGCTCCACCCGTTTCGAGTACTCTGGAAACGCCATATATTTT
CASSSTRFEYSGNAIYF